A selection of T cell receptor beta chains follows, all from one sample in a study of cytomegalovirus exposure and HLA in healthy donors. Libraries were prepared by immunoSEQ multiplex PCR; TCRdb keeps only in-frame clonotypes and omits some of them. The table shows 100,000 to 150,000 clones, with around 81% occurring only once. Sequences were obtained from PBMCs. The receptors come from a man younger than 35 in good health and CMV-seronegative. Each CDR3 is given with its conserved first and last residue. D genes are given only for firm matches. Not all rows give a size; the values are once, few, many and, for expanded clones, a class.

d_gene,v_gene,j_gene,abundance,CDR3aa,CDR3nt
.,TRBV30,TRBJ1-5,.,CAWSKQGSQPQHF,TGTGCCTGGAGTAAACAGGGTAGTCAGCCCCAGCATTTT
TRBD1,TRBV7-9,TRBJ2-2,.,CASTSPGQGASGELFF,TGTGCCAGTACGAGTCCGGGACAGGGGGCGAGCGGGGAGCTGTTTTTT
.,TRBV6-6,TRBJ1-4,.,CASRDPGGRLGELFF,TGTGCCAGCAGGGACCCTGGAGGCAGGCTTGGGGAACTGTTTTTT
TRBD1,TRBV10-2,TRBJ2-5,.,CASSERDRVPEETQYF,TGCGCCAGCAGTGAGCGGGACAGGGTTCCCGAAGAGACCCAGTACTTC
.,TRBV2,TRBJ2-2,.,CARARGRLNTGELFF,TGTGCCCGAGCACGGGGTAGGCTGAACACCGGGGAGCTGTTTTTT
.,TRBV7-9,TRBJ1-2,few,CAILAPHYGYTF,TGTGCCATTTTGGCCCCCCACTATGGCTACACCTTC
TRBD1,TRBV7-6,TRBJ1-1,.,CASSLGTGRNTEAFF,TGTGCCAGCAGCTTGGGGACAGGACGGAACACTGAAGCTTTCTTT
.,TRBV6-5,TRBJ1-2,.,CASSYGQSIGGYTF,TGTGCCAGCAGTTACGGACAGAGTATAGGGGGCTACACCTTC
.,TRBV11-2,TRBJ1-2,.,CASSLAHTTGTSSNGYTF,TGTGCCAGCAGCTTAGCGCATACTACAGGGACGTCTTCAAATGGCTACACCTTC
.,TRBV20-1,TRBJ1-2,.,CSGYSNGYTF,TGCAGTGGTTACAGTAATGGCTACACCTTC
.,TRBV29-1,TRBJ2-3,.,CSVEGTYTDTQYF,TGCAGCGTTGAAGGAACATACACAGATACGCAGTATTTT
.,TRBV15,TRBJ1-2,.,CATSPSGPNNYGYTF,TGTGCCACCAGCCCTTCAGGGCCCAACAACTATGGCTACACCTTC
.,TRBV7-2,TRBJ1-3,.,CASRPDRLSGNTIYF,TGTGCCAGCAGGCCAGACAGACTCTCTGGAAACACCATATATTTT
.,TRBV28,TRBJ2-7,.,CASRGGASYEQYF,TGTGCCAGCAGAGGGGGAGCGAGCTACGAGCAGTACTTC
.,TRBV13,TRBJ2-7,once,CASSLGGLRDEQYF,TGTGCCAGCAGCTTAGGGGGTTTGAGGGACGAGCAGTACTTC
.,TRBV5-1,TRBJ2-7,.,CASSLVQGTYEQYF,TGCGCCAGCAGCTTGGTTCAGGGGACGTACGAGCAGTACTTC
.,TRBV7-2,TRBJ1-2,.,CASSLGAGDGYTF,TGTGCCAGCAGCTTAGGGGCAGGCGATGGCTACACCTTC